The 27 T cell receptor beta chains in this list originate from one sample, sequenced in a study of blood T cell repertoires in COVID-19. Produced via immunoSEQ multiplex PCR; TCRdb's table is partial and in-frame only. The table lists 95,000 to 100,000 clones, around 92% of them singletons. The sequencing input was peripheral blood. Receptors were obtained from a man aged 45 to 65 with active COVID-19.

This clone was detected once. The rearrangement joins TRBV11-2 to TRBJ2-1; 16 bases align to TRBD2. V trimming: 0 bases; J trimming: 8 bases; junction bases outside the gene matches: 10. The CDR3 runs to 19 residues. Germline assignment: CDR1 SGHAT and CDR2 FQNNGV. The CDR3 region is CASSLDPPGLAGGLDEQFF. CDR3 in DNA: TGTGCCAGCAGCTTAGATCCCCCGGGACTAGCGGGAGGGTTGGATGAGCAGTTCTTC.

V is TRBV5-1 and J is TRBJ2-7; 7 bases map to TRBD1. Per the germline V gene, CDR1 is SGHRS and CDR2 is YFSETQ. The CDR3 runs 14 residues. Trimming cost V 4 bases and J 3 bases; bases outside gene matches: 7. CDR3 amino acids: CASSEDRLHYEQYF. The CDR3 nucleotides read TGCGCCAGCAGCGAGGACAGGCTGCACTACGAGCAGTACTTC.

The chain couples TRBV5-1 to TRBJ2-7; possible D gene TRBD1, 6 bases. Per germline, CDR1 SGHRS and CDR2 YFSETQ. The ends were cut back, 1 base at V and 4 bases at J, with 15 bases in the middle. This CDR3 region has 15 residues. The CDR3 here is CASSLSPGTNYEQYF. CDR3 DNA: TGCGCCAGCAGCTTGTCCCCCGGGACAAATTACGAGCAGTACTTC.

CDR3 sequence (DNA): TGTGCCAGCAGTTTATCTCGAGCGTCCCAAGAGACCCAGTACTTC. It encodes CASSLSRASQETQYF. This sequence joins TRBV28 and TRBJ2-5; D unresolved. This CDR3 region has 15 residues. V dropped 1 base and J dropped 1 base, with 10 bases sitting between them. Germline CDR1 MDHEN, CDR2 SYDVKM.

CDR3 protein: CASASGRGRETQYF. The CDR3 DNA sequence: TGTGCCAGCGCCAGCGGGAGGGGTAGGGAGACCCAGTACTTC. V is TRBV6-5 and J is TRBJ2-5; 10 nucleotides align to TRBD2. J gave up 5 bases and V 8 bases, and 8 bases lay outside the gene matches. This CDR3 is built from 14 residues. Germline V gene lookup returns CDR1 MNHEY and CDR2 SVGAGI.

CDR3 DNA: TGTGCCAGCAGTCGGTCAGGGGGCGAAGAGACCCAGTACTTC. Its protein product is CASSRSGGEETQYF. This chain uses TRBV9 with TRBJ2-5; TRBD1 matches 8 bases. CDR1 SGDLS and CDR2 YYNGEE come from the germline V gene. The CDR3 spans 14 residues. V trimming: 5 bases; J trimming: 3 bases; junction bases outside the gene matches: 6. The full variable domain, in which reference TRBV9 and TRBJ2-5 provide the parts outside the CDR3, is DSGVTQTPKHLITATGQRVTLRCSPRSGDLSVYWYQQSLDQGLQFLIQYYNGEERAKGNILERFSAQQFPDLHSELNLSSLELGDSALYFCASSRSGGEETQYFGPGTRLLVL.

This clone was seen only a few times. This chain joins TRBV28 and TRBJ1-1; 7 bases map to TRBD1. CDR3 size: 15 residues. V trimming: 2 bases; J trimming: 6 bases; junction bases outside the gene matches: 9. Germline V lookup: CDR1 MDHEN, CDR2 SYDVKM. The chain's CDR3 is CASSLKDRLEPEAFF. In DNA, the CDR3 is TGTGCCAGCAGTTTAAAGGACAGGCTAGAACCTGAAGCTTTCTTT.

The genes are TRBV5-4 and TRBJ1-1, with TRBD1 identical over 9 bases. The V gene's germline CDR1 is SGHNT and CDR2 YYREEE (reference sequence). V dropped 1 base and J dropped 6; count of bases not matched to a gene: 7. The CDR3 loop spans 15 amino acids. CDR3 nucleotides: TGTGCCAGCAGCTTGAACAGGGGGCTAAGACCTGAAGCTTTCTTT. Amino acid sequence: CASSLNRGLRPEAFF.

This chain links TRBV5-6 with TRBJ2-2; 8 positions match TRBD1. The CDR3 runs 15 residues. V lost 3 bases, J lost 1 base, and 2 bases stayed unmatched. The germline CDR1 and CDR2 sequences are SGHDT and YYEEEE. The CDR3 region is CASSSRGRNTGELFF. For the CDR3, the DNA is TGTGCCAGCAGCTCCAGGGGGCGGAACACCGGGGAGCTGTTTTTT.

The chain is built from TRBV7-6 and TRBJ2-5; D may be TRBD1 (6 bases). The germline V gene encodes CDR1 SGHVS and CDR2 FNYEAQ. The germline V and J ends were trimmed by 5 bases and 5 bases, with 12 bases remaining between them. The CDR3 extends over 13 amino acids. CDR3 in amino acids: CASSPGTPETQYF. The CDR3 bases are TGTGCCAGCAGCCCGGGGACACCCGAGACCCAGTACTTC.

V is TRBV28 and J is TRBJ2-7, with TRBD2 matching 8 bases. This CDR3 is 15 amino acids long. The germline CDR1 and CDR2 sequences are MDHEN and SYDVKM. V lost 7 bases to trimming and J lost 7 bases; unmatched junction nucleotides: 15. CDR3 loop: CASKEAERELGEQYF. The DNA for the CDR3 is TGTGCCAGCAAAGAAGCCGAGCGGGAGTTAGGGGAGCAGTACTTC.

This chain joins TRBV5-1 and TRBJ2-6; D gene uncertain. V lost 0 bases and J lost 2, with 12 bases in between. The CDR3 has 17 amino acids. The germline CDR1 and CDR2 sequences are SGHRS and YFSETQ. The CDR3 region has the DNA TGCGCCAGCAGCTTGGGGTCCGTGAGGACTGGGGCCAACGTCCTGACTTTC. Its protein product is CASSLGSVRTGANVLTF.

The CDR3 DNA follows: TGTGCCTGGAGTGCACCCCGGCTAGCGGGAGCCGGGGAGCTGTTTTTT. Translation: CAWSAPRLAGAGELFF. This chain connects TRBV30 to TRBJ2-2, with TRBD2 identical over 10 bases. The CDR3 runs 16 residues. The V and J ends lost 1 base and 6 bases, in that order; junction bases with no gene match: 8. The germline gives CDR1 GTSNPN, CDR2 SVGIG (reference sequence).

Only one count was recorded for this clone. The J gene is TRBJ2-7, the V gene TRBV10-3, with D tentatively TRBD2 (6 bases). Germline V gives CDR1 ENHRY, CDR2 SYGVKD. The CDR3 is 16 amino acids. Trimming cost V 6 bases and J 5 bases, with 23 bases left between them. The CDR3 sequence is CAIRGPGGADVNEQYF. CDR3 coding DNA: TGTGCCATCAGGGGGCCTGGCGGGGCGGACGTTAACGAGCAGTACTTC.

This rearrangement joins TRBV28 to TRBJ2-5; maybe TRBD2 (6 bases). Between the trimmed V and J ends, which lost 5 bases and 3 bases, there was a span of 7 bases. In germline, CDR1 is MDHEN, CDR2 SYDVKM. CDR3 size: 12 residues. CDR3 sequence reads: CASSEREETQYF. CDR3 DNA: TGTGCCAGCAGTGAGCGGGAAGAGACCCAGTACTTC.

The chain carries TRBV3-1 (or the pseudogene TRBV3-2) and TRBJ1-2; D not resolved. Trimming took off 1 base at V and 8 bases at J, with 11 bases between the two ends. The CDR3 has 13 residues. Germline V CDR1 and CDR2: LGHDT, YNNKEL (reference sequence). CDR3 sequence: CASSQGGGLGYTF. Here the CDR3 DNA reads TGTGCCAGCAGCCAAGGCGGCGGGTTGGGCTACACCTTC.

This sequence joins TRBV29-1 and TRBJ2-6, with D perhaps matching TRBD2 (6 bases). The CDR3 totals 17 residues. The V end lost 0 bases, the J end lost 0 bases, and 12 bases lay between the germline ends. CDR1 is SQVTM, CDR2 ANQGSEA, per germline. CDR3 sequence: CSVEDEEGRSGANVLTF. DNA for the CDR3: TGCAGCGTTGAAGATGAGGAGGGGCGCTCTGGGGCCAACGTCCTGACTTTC.

This chain uses TRBV28 with TRBJ1-5; TRBD1 agrees at 8 bases. This CDR3 comprises 15 residues. The junction had 8 bases not matched to a gene; V was cut back by 3 bases and J by 7 bases. Per germline, CDR1 MDHEN and CDR2 SYDVKM. Here the CDR3 reads CASSFRRGLHQPQHF. The CDR3 DNA is TGTGCCAGCAGTTTCCGCAGGGGGCTTCACCAGCCCCAGCATTTT.

This clone was picked up a small number of times. The V gene is TRBV18, the J gene TRBJ1-3; D possibly corresponds to TRBD1 (6 bases). Per germline, CDR1 KGHSH and CDR2 LQKENI. The V end lost 3 bases, the J end lost 0 bases, and 15 bases lay between the germline ends. CDR3 size: 17 residues. CDR3 DNA sequence: TGTGCCAGCTCACCTACCGGCGGACAGCACTCTGGAAACACCATATATTTT. Protein: CASSPTGGQHSGNTIYF. Supplemented by reference TRBV18 and TRBJ1-3, the full variable domain reads NAGVMQNPRHLVRRRGQEARLRCSPMKGHSHVYWYRQLPEEGLKFMVYLQKENIIDESGMPKERFSAEFPKEGPSILRIQQVVRGDSAAYFCASSPTGGQHSGNTIYFGEGSWLTVV.

In its sample, this clone was seen once. The rearrangement links TRBV19 to TRBJ2-7; D unclear. The germline gives CDR1 LNHDA, CDR2 SQIVND (reference sequence). Trimming pared 5 bases from V and 4 bases from J, leaving 12 bases between. The length of the CDR3 is 13 residues. CDR3 sequence reads: CASSFTDRYEQYF. In DNA form, the CDR3 reads TGTGCCAGTAGTTTCACCGATCGGTACGAGCAGTACTTC. The whole variable domain, remainder taken from reference TRBV19 and TRBJ2-7, is DGGITQSPKYLFRKEGQNVTLSCEQNLNHDAMYWYRQDPGQGLRLIYYSQIVNDFQKGDIAEGYSVSREKKESFPLTVTSAQKNPTAFYLCASSFTDRYEQYFGPGTRLTVT.

The V and J genes are TRBV3-1 (or the pseudogene TRBV3-2) and TRBJ1-1; 9 nucleotides match TRBD1. This CDR3 is 15 amino acids long. V dropped 5 bases and J dropped 2; count of bases not matched to a gene: 6. The germline V gene has CDR1 LGHDT and CDR2 YNNKEL (reference sequence). CDR3 sequence (DNA): TGTGCCAGCAGCAAACAGGGGGCAGGTAACACTGAAGCTTTCTTT. Translation gives CASSKQGAGNTEAFF.

V usage is TRBV28 and J usage is TRBJ2-7, with TRBD1 matching 8 bases. CDR3 length equals 16 residues. Germline lookup yields CDR1 MDHEN and CDR2 SYDVKM. After removal of 6 bases from V and 3 bases from J, the junction contained 13 bases not matched to a gene. CDR3 sequence: CASSLTRTGTGYEQYF. The DNA for the CDR3 is TGTGCCAGCAGCCTGACGAGGACAGGGACTGGCTACGAGCAGTACTTC.

This clone was observed a single time. This rearrangement joins TRBV18 to TRBJ2-2; tentatively, D is TRBD2 (5 bases). CDR1 and CDR2 from the germline V gene are KGHSH and LQKENI. The CDR3 runs to 16 residues. Between the trimmed V and J ends, which lost 3 bases and 6 bases, there was a span of 17 bases. CDR3 amino acids: CASSPVGSARAGELFF. The CDR3 region has the DNA TGTGCCAGCTCACCCGTTGGTTCCGCGAGGGCCGGGGAGCTGTTTTTT.

This chain links TRBV7-2 with TRBJ2-3; D unclear. With 4 bases removed from V and 4 bases from J, the gap between germline ends came to 12 bases. This CDR3 has 14 amino acids. Germline CDR1 and CDR2: SGHTA and FQGNSA. The CDR3 region has the DNA TGTGCCAGCAGCTCACTATATTTAGCAGATACGCAGTATTTT. Translation: CASSSLYLADTQYF.

This clone appeared a single time. The rearrangement uses TRBV6-6 and TRBJ1-5; D not certain. The V end was cut by 0 bases, the J end by 7 bases, with 7 bases between. The CDR3 totals 13 residues. CDR1 is MNHNY and CDR2 is SVGAGI in the germline V gene (reference sequence). Written as DNA, the CDR3 is TGTGCCAGCAGTTACTCGAGAGGACAGCCCCAGCATTTT. Translation gives CASSYSRGQPQHF.

The V gene is TRBV5-1, the J gene TRBJ2-7, with 8 nucleotides matching TRBD1. The V gene end was trimmed by 4 bases and the J gene end by 9 bases; junction bases not matched to a gene: 6. The V gene's germline CDR1 is SGHRS and CDR2 YFSETQ. The CDR3 runs 12 residues. CDR3 protein: CASSIGTGSQYF. CDR3 DNA sequence: TGCGCCAGCAGCATCGGGACAGGATCGCAGTACTTC.

The rearrangement uses TRBV28 and TRBJ2-1, with 10 bases that match TRBD2. Trimming at V came to 1 base and at J to 6 bases, leaving 6 bases not matched to a gene. CDR1 MDHEN and CDR2 SYDVKM come from the germline V gene. The CDR3 length is 16 residues. CDR3 in DNA: TGTGCCAGCAGTTTATTTGGGCTAGCGGGAGTCAATGAGCAGTTCTTC. It specifies CASSLFGLAGVNEQFF.